Listed below are T cell receptor beta chains from one sample, sequenced in a study of OX40 agonist ivuxolimab in advanced cancers. Repertoires were generated with immunoSEQ multiplex PCR, while TCRdb's copy carries only in-frame clones and drops some. Of about 79,000 clones listed, 94% are singletons. The input for sequencing was CD4+ or CD8+ T cells sorted from blood, taken in a trial of the OX40 agonist ivuxolimab. The origin of the receptors is an adult with an advanced solid tumor such as melanoma, head and neck, liver or kidney cancer. The CDR3 runs from the conserved cysteine through the conserved F or W. D genes are given only for firm matches. Size is stated for part of the rows, as once, few or many counts, or as a class when the clone is expanded.

>TRBJ1-3|-|TRBV15|TRBD1
TGTGCCACCAGCCCCGAGACAGGGGGAAACACCATATATTTT
CATSPETGGNTIYF
>TRBJ1-2|-|TRBV19|-
TGTGCCAGCAACTATGGCTACACCTTC
CASNYGYTF
>TRBJ2-5|-|TRBV7-7|-
TGTGCCAGCAGCTTTTTCAGGGTGCGAGAGACCCAGTACTTC
CASSFFRVRETQYF
>TRBJ2-7|-|TRBV27|TRBD2
TGTGCCAGCAGTTTTACTAGCGGGTACTACGAGCAGTACTTC
CASSFTSGYYEQYF
>TRBJ2-1|-|TRBV6-1|-
TGTGCCAGCAGTTATACCGGCAATGAGCAGTTCTTC
CASSYTGNEQFF
>TRBJ1-5|-|TRBV14|-
TGTGCCAGCAGCCAAGGGACCGACAATCAGCCCCAGCATTTT
CASSQGTDNQPQHF
>TRBJ2-7|-|TRBV4-3|-
TGCGCCAGCAGCCAAGCGGCGGACCAGCAGGAGCAGTACTTC
CASSQAADQQEQYF
>TRBJ2-5|-|TRBV9|-
TGTGCCAGCAGCCCCCCGGAGGGGAAAGAGACCCAGTACTTC
CASSPPEGKETQYF
>TRBJ2-3|-|TRBV28|-
TGTGCCAGCAGTTCGATCTTGGGACTGAACCGGGACGCAAGACTCACAGATACGCAGTATTTT
CASSSILGLNRDARLTDTQYF
>TRBJ2-7|once|TRBV9|TRBD1
TGTGCCAGCAGCCCCGCGGGGACAGGGGCCTACGAGCAGTACTTC
CASSPAGTGAYEQYF
>TRBJ2-1|-|TRBV9|-
TGTGCCAGCAGCGTAGGTTCCTACAATGAGCAGTTCTTC
CASSVGSYNEQFF